Below, 9 T cell receptor beta chains from the same sample are listed, as sequenced in a study of CD8 T cells in ankylosing spondylitis. TCRdb re-called the 5' RACE reads with MiXCR, one entry per CDR3 protein. In the table there are a few hundred thousand distinct CDR3 sequences, roughly 20% of which are singletons. The sequenced sample consisted of blood, either unsorted or a sorted T cell fraction (not recorded which). All receptors derive from a male donor with ankylosing spondylitis or in good health (not recorded which).

This clonotype was observed a few times. The junction departs from germline at one end; a sequencing error may be responsible. The chain recombines TRBV14 with TRBJ1-3, with a possible D match to TRBD1 (6 bases). This CDR3 region has 14 residues. Germline V gene lookup returns CDR1 SGHDN and CDR2 FVKESK. The CDR3 loop reads CASSPRGSENTIYF. The CDR3 DNA reads as TGTGCCAGCAGCCCCAGGGGCTCTGAAAACACCATATATTTT.

This clonotype was observed a handful of times. The chain employs TRBV6-1 and TRBJ2-7, with D unresolved. This CDR3 contains 14 residues. Looked up from germline, CDR1 is MNHNS and CDR2 is SASEGT. Trimming removed 5 bases from V and 0 bases from J, with 11 bases in between. The CDR3 spells CASSPYPGSYEQYV. As DNA, the CDR3 is TGTGCCAGCAGTCCCTACCCAGGCTCCTACGAGCAGTACGTC.

This clonotype was recorded a few times. The chain recombines TRBV4-1 with TRBJ2-1; tentative D call: TRBD2 (6 bases). The CDR3 has 15 residues. V lost 3 bases, J lost 2 bases, and 11 bases lay in between. Germline loops: CDR1 MGHRA, CDR2 YSYEKL. The CDR3 nucleotides are TGCGCCAGCAGCCACATAGCGGTAGCCTACAATGAGCAGTTCTTC. Its protein product is CASSHIAVAYNEQFF.

The V and J genes are TRBV5-1 and TRBJ2-3, with a possible D match to TRBD1 (5 bases). CDR3 size: 13 residues. Germline V gene sequence: CDR1 SGHRS, CDR2 YFSETQ. V lost 5 bases to trimming and J lost 2 bases, with 9 bases between them. The CDR3 DNA follows: TGCGCCAGCAGGTCCAGGGACACAGATACGCAGTATTTT. It encodes CASRSRDTDTQYF.

The chain joins TRBV3-1 to TRBJ2-1; D gene uncertain. V was cut by 5 bases and J by 0 bases, with 11 bases left in between. Per germline, CDR1 LGHDT and CDR2 YNNKEL (reference sequence). The CDR3 length is 15 residues. CDR3 sequence: CASSSELISYNEQFF. DNA of the CDR3: TGTGCCAGCAGCTCCGAGCTGATCTCCTACAATGAGCAGTTCTTC.

This clonotype was seen a handful of times. The rearrangement joins TRBV2 to TRBJ1-1; D gene unclear. The CDR3 length is 14 residues. V gave up 3 bases and J gave up 1 base, with 9 bases separating them. Germline CDR1 and CDR2: SNHLY and FYNNEI. The chain's CDR3 is CASSDTWANTEAFF. The CDR3, as DNA: TGTGCCAGCAGTGATACGTGGGCGAACACTGAAGCTTTCTTT. Based on the CDR3 plus reference TRBV2 and TRBJ1-1, the full variable domain is EPEVTQTPSHQVTQMGQEVILRCVPISNHLYFYWYRQILGQKVEFLVSFYNNEISEKSEIFDDQFSVERPDGSNFTLKIRSTKLEDSAMYFCASSDTWANTEAFFGQGTRLTVV.

This chain connects TRBV5-6 to TRBJ2-2, with D possibly called TRBD1 or TRBD2 (5 bases each). Germline V gene data show CDR1 as SGHDT and CDR2 as YYEEEE. Trimming removed 3 bases from V and 0 bases from J, with 9 bases in between. CDR3 length: 15 amino acids. The CDR3 nucleotides are TGTGCCAGCAGCTCCCCGGGGCCGAACACCGGGGAGCTGTTTTTT. It specifies CASSSPGPNTGELFF.

Many counts were recorded for this clonotype. This chain connects TRBV7-8 to TRBJ2-1, with a possible D match to TRBD2 (5 bases). The CDR3 has 16 residues. Germline V gene sequence: CDR1 SGHVS, CDR2 FQNEAQ. V was clipped by 2 bases and J by 0 bases, with 11 bases between them. This CDR3 is CASSLTGRSSYNEQFF. The CDR3 DNA sequence: TGTGCCAGCAGCTTAACGGGAAGGAGCTCCTACAATGAGCAGTTCTTC. Supplemented by reference TRBV7-8 and TRBJ2-1, the full variable domain reads GAGVSQSPRYKVAKRGQDVALRCDPISGHVSLFWYQQALGQGPEFLTYFQNEAQLDKSGLPSDRFFAERPEGSVSTLKIQRTQQEDSAVYLCASSLTGRSSYNEQFFGPGTRLTVL.

The DNA of the CDR3 is TGTGCCAGCTCACCGTTAGGGCACTCCTACAATGAGCAGTTCTTC. This gives the protein CASSPLGHSYNEQFF. The gene calls are TRBV18 and TRBJ2-1; D remains ambiguous. V lost 3 bases to trimming and J lost 0 bases, with 9 bases between them. The length of the CDR3 is 15 residues. In germline, CDR1 is KGHSH, CDR2 LQKENI.